This TCR beta chain comes out of a study of radiation and T cells in renal cell carcinoma. For the study at large: Nephrectomy followed 15 Gy stereotactic body radiation by 4 weeks.

The germline CDR1 and CDR2 sequences are MGHRA and YSYEKL. This CDR3 has 14 amino acids. V gave up 3 bases and J gave up 5 bases; unmatched junction bases: 6. Regarding time point: blood 2 weeks post-SBRT. Treatment defined: 15 Gy SBRT to primary tumor, nephrectomy 4 weeks later. This table comes from immunoSEQ multiplex PCR, and its TCRdb copy is limited to in-frame clones, with some not included. This sample has some 70,000 clones, with more than 75% found just once. Study conclusions and caveats: In blood, top tumor clones expanded by 2 weeks, shrinking by 4.

Comment on this clone: The antigen is unknown.

Specimen: blood, collected from a patient whose treatment included radiotherapy and nephrectomy. The sequence came from a man in his 60s with renal cell carcinoma. The rearrangement joins TRBV4-1 to TRBJ2-7; 8 nucleotides align to TRBD1. The CDR3 DNA follows: TGCGCCAGCAGCCACTGGACAGGGTTGCACGAGCAGTACTTC. Its translation is CASSHWTGLHEQYF.